The sequence of this T cell receptor beta chain was determined in a study of blood T cell repertoires in COVID-19. About the study: Samples representing acute and convalescent COVID-19 were sourced from the United States, Italy and Spain. T cells, B-cell-depleted T cells, or PBMCs supplied cDNA or gDNA.

This clone was counted a single time. J lost 5 bases, V lost 5 bases, and 7 bases had no gene match. In germline, CDR1 is SEHNR, CDR2 FQNEAQ (reference sequence). This CDR3 comprises 14 residues. As processed by the authors: Nucleated cell counts were estimated from reference gene primer amplification. The protocol was immunoSEQ multiplex PCR, while the TCRdb copy is restricted to in-frame clones and leaves out a portion. The DNA gave D and trimming, while V, J and clone size come from that table. The sample has about 130,000 clones; roughly 89% are singletons. The TCR originated in a man in his sixties with active or convalescent COVID-19. Sequenced: peripheral blood. The chain uses TRBV7-9 and TRBJ1-2; 8 bases align to TRBD1. This CDR3 reads CASSPPGQAYGYTF. The DNA of the CDR3 is TGTGCCAGCAGCCCTCCGGGACAGGCGTATGGCTACACCTTC. The variable domain in full, with the rest retrieved from reference TRBV7-9 and TRBJ1-2, is DTGVSQNPRHKITKRGQNVTFRCDPISEHNRLYWYRQTLGQGPEFLTYFQNEAQLEKSRLLSDRFSAERPKGSFSTLEIQRTEQGDSAMYLCASSPPGQAYGYTFGSGTRLTVV.